In this sample, the clone carrying this T cell receptor (beta chain) turned up many times. Its antigen is unknown. This record belongs to a study of CD8+CD57+ T cells in acquired aplastic anemia. Across the study: Average CD4+ read depth in healthy donors was about 9.8 million reads.

Germline assignment: CDR1 LNHNV and CDR2 YYDKDF (reference sequence). This CDR3 spans 14 amino acids. V lost 0 bases and J lost 7, with 12 bases in between. Study results and limitations: The number of CD8+ CDR3 sequences shared by patients and controls was roughly 30. Significant differences in CD8+ Simpson's diversity were not observed between patients and controls.

The TCR beta profiling, which covered VDJ combination and CDR3 sequence, was carried out using genomic DNA as the template. MiXCR was run by TCRdb on the reads, yielding one entry per CDR3 protein. This sample has under 150,000 distinct CDR3 sequences, with less than 45% found just once. The source material was sorted CD4+, CD8+, or CD8+CD57+ T cells (not recorded which) from PBMCs. The J gene is TRBJ1-2, the V gene TRBV15, with unresolved D. The sequence came from a human donor in good health, serving as a control. The CDR3 sequence is CATSREIRKPGYTF. For the CDR3, the DNA is TGTGCCACCAGCAGAGAAATAAGAAAGCCTGGCTACACCTTC.